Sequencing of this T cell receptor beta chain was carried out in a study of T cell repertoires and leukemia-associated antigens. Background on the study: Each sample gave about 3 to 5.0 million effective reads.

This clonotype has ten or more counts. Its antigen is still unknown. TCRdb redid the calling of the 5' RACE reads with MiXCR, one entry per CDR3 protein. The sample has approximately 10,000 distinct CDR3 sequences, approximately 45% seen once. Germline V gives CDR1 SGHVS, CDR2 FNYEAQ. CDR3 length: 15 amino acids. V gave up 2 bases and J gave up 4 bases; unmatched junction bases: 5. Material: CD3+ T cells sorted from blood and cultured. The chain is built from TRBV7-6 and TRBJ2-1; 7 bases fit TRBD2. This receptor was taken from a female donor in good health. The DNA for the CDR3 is TGTGCCAGCAGCTTACTTGCGGGAGCTTACAATGAGCAGTTCTTC. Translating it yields CASSLLAGAYNEQFF.